Listed below are T cell receptor beta chains from one sample, sequenced in a study of T cell changes during pregnancy in multiple sclerosis. Generated by immunoSEQ multiplex PCR, the TCRdb table keeps only in-frame clones and is missing some. The sample lists roughly 70,000 clones; about nine tenths were seen once. The starting material was peripheral blood, obtained in the third trimester of pregnancy. Receptor source: a female donor with multiple sclerosis, enrolled in a pregnancy study. The CDR3 runs from the conserved cysteine through the conserved F or W. D genes are given only for firm matches.

>NA|TRBJ2-7|TRBV18
CASSPSQGEQYF
TGTGCCAGCTCACCATCGCAGGGCGAGCAGTACTTC
>TRBD1|TRBJ1-2|TRBV4-2
CASSQDRGTGGSYGYTF
TGTGCCAGCAGCCAAGATAGGGGGACAGGGGGCTCCTATGGCTACACCTTC
>TRBD2|TRBJ2-1|TRBV4-1
CAGSLGLAGGPPYNEQFF
TGCGCCGGCAGCTTGGGACTAGCGGGGGGGCCCCCCTACAATGAGCAGTTCTTC
>TRBD1|TRBJ1-4|TRBV5-1
CASRGTGYATNEKLFF
TGCGCCAGCAGGGGGACAGGATATGCAACTAATGAAAAACTGTTTTTT
>TRBD2|TRBJ2-5|TRBV5-6
CASSDSGRAVREQYF
TGTGCCAGCAGTGACAGCGGGAGGGCCGTACGGGAGCAGTACTTC
>TRBD2|TRBJ2-7|TRBV7-9
CASIAGGPRDEQYF
TGTGCCAGCATTGCGGGAGGGCCTCGTGACGAGCAGTACTTC
>NA|TRBJ1-5|TRBV30
CAWSTRPNQPQHF
TGTGCCTGGAGTACCAGGCCGAATCAGCCCCAGCATTTT
>NA|TRBJ1-2|TRBV30
CAWSVPSRYTF
TGTGCCTGGAGTGTTCCCTCGAGGTACACCTTC
>NA|TRBJ2-5|TRBV6-5
CASSYGIGALGETQYF
TGTGCCAGCAGTTATGGCATTGGGGCCCTAGGGGAGACCCAGTACTTC
>NA|TRBJ1-6|TRBV21-1
CASSTGQWLGQGLSRGHNSPLHF
TGTGCCAGCAGCACCGGACAGTGGCTCGGCCAGGGGCTGAGTAGAGGGCATAATTCACCCCTCCACTTT
>NA|TRBJ2-2|TRBV7-6
CASSPLGVDTGELFF
TGTGCCAGCAGCCCTCTCGGGGTCGACACCGGGGAGCTGTTTTTT